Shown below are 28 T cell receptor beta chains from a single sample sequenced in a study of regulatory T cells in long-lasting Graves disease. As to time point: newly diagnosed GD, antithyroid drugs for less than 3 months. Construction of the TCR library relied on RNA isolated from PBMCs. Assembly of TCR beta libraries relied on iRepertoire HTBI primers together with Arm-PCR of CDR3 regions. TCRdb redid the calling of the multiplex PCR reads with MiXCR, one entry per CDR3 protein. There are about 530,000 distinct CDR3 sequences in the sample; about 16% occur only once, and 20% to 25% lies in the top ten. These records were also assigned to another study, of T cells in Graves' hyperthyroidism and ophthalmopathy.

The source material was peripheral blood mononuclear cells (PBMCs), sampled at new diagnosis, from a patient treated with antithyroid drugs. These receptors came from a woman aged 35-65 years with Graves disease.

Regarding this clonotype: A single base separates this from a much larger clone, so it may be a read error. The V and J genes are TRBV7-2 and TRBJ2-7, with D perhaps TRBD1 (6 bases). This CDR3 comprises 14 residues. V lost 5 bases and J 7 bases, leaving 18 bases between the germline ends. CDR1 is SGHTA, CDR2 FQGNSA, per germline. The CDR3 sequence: CASSLGQPPNEQYF. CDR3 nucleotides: TGTGCCAGCAGCCTTGGACAGCCGCCTAATGAGCAGTACTTC.

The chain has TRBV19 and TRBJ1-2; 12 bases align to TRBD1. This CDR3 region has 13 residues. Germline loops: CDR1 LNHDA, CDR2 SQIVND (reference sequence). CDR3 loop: CPYRDRGLHGYTF. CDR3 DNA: TGTCCCTACCGGGACAGGGGGCTTCATGGCTACACCTTC. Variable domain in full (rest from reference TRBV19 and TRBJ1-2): DGGITQSPKYLFRKEGQNVTLSCEQNLNHDAMYWYRQDPGQGLRLIYYSQIVNDFQKGDIAEGYSVSREKKESFPLTVTSAQKNPTAFYLCPYRDRGLHGYTFGSGTRLTVV.

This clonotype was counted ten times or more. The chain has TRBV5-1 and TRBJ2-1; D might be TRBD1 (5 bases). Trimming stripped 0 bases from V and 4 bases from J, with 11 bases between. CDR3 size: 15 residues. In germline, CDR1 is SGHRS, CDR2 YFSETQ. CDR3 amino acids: CASSLGDSSYNEQFF. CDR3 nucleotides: TGCGCCAGCAGCTTGGGTGACAGCTCTTACAATGAGCAGTTCTTC. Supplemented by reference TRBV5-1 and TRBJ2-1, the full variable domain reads KAGVTQTPRYLIKTRGQQVTLSCSPISGHRSVSWYQQTPGQGLQFLFEYFSETQRNKGNFPGRFSGRQFSNSRSEMNVSTLELGDSALYLCASSLGDSSYNEQFFGPGTRLTVL.

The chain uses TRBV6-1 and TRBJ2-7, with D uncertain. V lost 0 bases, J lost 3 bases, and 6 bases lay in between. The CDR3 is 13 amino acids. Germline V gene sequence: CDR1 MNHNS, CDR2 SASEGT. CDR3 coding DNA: TGTGCCAGCAGTGAAGCTACAGTCTACGAGCAGTACTTC. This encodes CASSEATVYEQYF.

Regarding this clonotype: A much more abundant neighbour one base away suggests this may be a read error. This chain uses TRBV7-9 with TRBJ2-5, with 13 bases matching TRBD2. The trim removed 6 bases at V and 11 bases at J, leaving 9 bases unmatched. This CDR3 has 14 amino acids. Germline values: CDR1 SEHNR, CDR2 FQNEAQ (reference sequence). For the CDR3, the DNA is TGTGCCAGCAGAGGGACTAGCGGGGCTCGGGAGCAGTACTTC. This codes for CASRGTSGAREQYF.

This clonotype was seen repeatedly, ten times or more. The CDR3 loop reads CAWMGAFF. The CDR3 DNA sequence: TGTGCCTGGATGGGGGCTTTCTTT. This rearrangement joins TRBV30 to TRBJ1-1; unclear D gene. The CDR3 has 8 amino acids. Germline assignment: CDR1 GTSNPN and CDR2 SVGIG (reference sequence). With 4 bases removed from V and 11 bases from J, the gap between germline ends came to 5 bases. Full variable domain (outside the CDR3, taken from reference TRBV30 and TRBJ1-1): SQTIHQWPATLVQPVGSPLSLECTVEGTSNPNLYWYRQAAGRGLQLLFYSVGIGQISSEVPQNLSASRPQDRQFILSSKKLLLSDSGFYLCAWMGAFFGQGTRLTVV.

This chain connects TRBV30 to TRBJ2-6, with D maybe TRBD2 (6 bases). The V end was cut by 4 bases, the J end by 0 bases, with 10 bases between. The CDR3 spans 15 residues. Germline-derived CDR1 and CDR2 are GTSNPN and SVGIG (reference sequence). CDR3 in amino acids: CAWIRRGSGANVLTF. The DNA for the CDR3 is TGTGCCTGGATCCGGAGGGGCTCTGGGGCCAACGTCCTGACTTTC.

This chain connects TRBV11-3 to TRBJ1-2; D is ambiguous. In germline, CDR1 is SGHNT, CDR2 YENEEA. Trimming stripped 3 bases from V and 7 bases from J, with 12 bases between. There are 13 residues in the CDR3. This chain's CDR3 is CASSLGGRGGYTF. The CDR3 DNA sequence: TGTGCCAGCAGCTTGGGAGGGCGAGGTGGCTACACCTTC.

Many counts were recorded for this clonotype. The CDR3 DNA follows: TGTGCCAGCAGCTTACGACTAGCGGGGTCCACAGATACGCAGTATTTT. It codes for CASSLRLAGSTDTQYF. The rearrangement links TRBV7-2 to TRBJ2-3; 11 bases map to TRBD2. Germline trimming cut 2 bases from V and 2 bases from J; bases unmatched to any gene: 3. Germline values: CDR1 SGHTA, CDR2 FQGNSA. This CDR3 has 16 residues.

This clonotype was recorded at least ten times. The DNA of the CDR3 is TGTGCCATCAGTGACCGGGACAGAGCCTACGAGCAGTACTTC. It codes for CAISDRDRAYEQYF. This chain connects TRBV10-3 to TRBJ2-7; 7 nucleotides agree with TRBD1. V was pared by 3 bases and J by 2 bases, with 4 bases of the junction left unmatched. Germline V lookup: CDR1 ENHRY, CDR2 SYGVKD. This CDR3 is built from 14 residues.

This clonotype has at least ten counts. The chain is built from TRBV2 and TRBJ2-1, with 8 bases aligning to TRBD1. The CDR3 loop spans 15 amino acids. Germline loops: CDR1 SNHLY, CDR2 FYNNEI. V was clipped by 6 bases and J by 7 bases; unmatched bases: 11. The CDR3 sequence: CASRPSDRERNEQFF. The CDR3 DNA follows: TGTGCCAGCAGACCCTCGGACAGGGAGAGGAATGAGCAGTTCTTC.

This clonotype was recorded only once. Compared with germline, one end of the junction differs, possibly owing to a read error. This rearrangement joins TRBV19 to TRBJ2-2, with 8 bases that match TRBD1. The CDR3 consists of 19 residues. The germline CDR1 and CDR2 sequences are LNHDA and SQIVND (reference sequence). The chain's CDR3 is CAGSIALLSGTGTTGELFF. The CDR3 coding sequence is TGTGCCGGTAGTATCGCTCTTCTTTCCGGGACAGGTACCACCGGGGAGCTGTTTTTT. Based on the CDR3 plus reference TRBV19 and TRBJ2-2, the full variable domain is DGGITQSPKYLFRKEGQNVTLSCEQNLNHDAMYWYRQDPGQGLRLIYYSQIVNDFQKGDIAEGYSVSREKKESFPLTVTSAQKNPTAFYLCAGSIALLSGTGTTGELFFGEGSRLTVL.

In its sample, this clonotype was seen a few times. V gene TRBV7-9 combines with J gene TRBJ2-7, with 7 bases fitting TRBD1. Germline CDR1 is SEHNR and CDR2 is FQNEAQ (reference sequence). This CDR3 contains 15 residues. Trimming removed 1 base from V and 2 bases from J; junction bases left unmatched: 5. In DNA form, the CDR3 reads TGTGCCAGCAGCTTAGAAGGGGGCGATCCCTACGAGCAGTACTTC. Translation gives CASSLEGGDPYEQYF.

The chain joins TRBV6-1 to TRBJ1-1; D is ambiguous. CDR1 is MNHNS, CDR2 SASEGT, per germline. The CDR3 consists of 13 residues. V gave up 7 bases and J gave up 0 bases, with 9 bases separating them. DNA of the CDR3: TGTGCCAGCACACAAACCCTGAACACTGAAGCTTTCTTT. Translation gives CASTQTLNTEAFF.

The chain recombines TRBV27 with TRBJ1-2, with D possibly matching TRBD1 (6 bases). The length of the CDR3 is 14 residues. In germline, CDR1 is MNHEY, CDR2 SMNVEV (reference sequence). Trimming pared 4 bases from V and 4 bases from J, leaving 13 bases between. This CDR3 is CASSYRGRGYGYTF. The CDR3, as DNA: TGTGCCAGCAGTTACCGGGGCAGGGGCTATGGCTACACCTTC.

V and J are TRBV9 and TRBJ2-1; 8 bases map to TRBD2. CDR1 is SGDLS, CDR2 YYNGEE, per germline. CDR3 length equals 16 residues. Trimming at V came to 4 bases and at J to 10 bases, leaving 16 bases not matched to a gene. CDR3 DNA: TGTGCCAGCAGCTTTGACGGGACTAGAATCCTCGGGGAGCAGTTCTTC. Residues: CASSFDGTRILGEQFF.

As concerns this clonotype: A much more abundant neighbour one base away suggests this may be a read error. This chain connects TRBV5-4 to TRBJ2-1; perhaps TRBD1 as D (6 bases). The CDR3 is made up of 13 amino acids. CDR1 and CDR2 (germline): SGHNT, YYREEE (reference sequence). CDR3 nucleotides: TGTGTCAGCAGAAGGGACACCAACAATGAGCAGTTCTTC. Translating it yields CVSRRDTNNEQFF.

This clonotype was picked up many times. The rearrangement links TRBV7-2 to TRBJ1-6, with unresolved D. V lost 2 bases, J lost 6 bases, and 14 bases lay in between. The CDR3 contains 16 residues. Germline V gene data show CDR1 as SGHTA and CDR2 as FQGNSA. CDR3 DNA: TGTGCCAGCAGCTTAATAGCGGCAGGATCTAATTCACCCCTCCACTTT. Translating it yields CASSLIAAGSNSPLHF.

CDR3 sequence (DNA): TGCGCCAGCAGTGAGTCGACTATTCAAGGACTGGCCGGGGAGCTGTTTTTT. Its translation is CASSESTIQGLAGELFF. The chain combines TRBV10-1 with TRBJ2-2; possible D gene TRBD2, 5 bases. Trimming stripped 0 bases from V and 6 bases from J, with 17 bases between. CDR1 is WNHNN and CDR2 is SYGVQD in the germline V gene (reference sequence). The CDR3 is made up of 17 amino acids.

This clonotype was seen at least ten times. CDR3 nucleotide sequence: TGTGCCAGCAGTCCGAGTCCAGAGAGGAGCGGGTCACCCCTCCACTTT. Protein: CASSPSPERSGSPLHF. The chain carries TRBV28 and TRBJ1-6; D unresolved. Germline loops: CDR1 MDHEN, CDR2 SYDVKM. Trimming shortened V by 5 bases and J by 10 bases, and 21 bases separated the two germline ends. The CDR3 spans 16 residues.

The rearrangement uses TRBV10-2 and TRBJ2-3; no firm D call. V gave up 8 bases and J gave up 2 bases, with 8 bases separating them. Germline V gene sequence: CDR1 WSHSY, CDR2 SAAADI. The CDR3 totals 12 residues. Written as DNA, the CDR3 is TGCGCCAGCGGTGCTAACACAGATACGCAGTATTTT. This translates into CASGANTDTQYF.

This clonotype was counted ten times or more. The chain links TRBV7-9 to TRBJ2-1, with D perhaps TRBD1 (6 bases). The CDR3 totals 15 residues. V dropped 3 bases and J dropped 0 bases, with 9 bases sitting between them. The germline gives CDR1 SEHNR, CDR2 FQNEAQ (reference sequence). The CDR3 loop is CASSLGQASYNEQFF. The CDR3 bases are TGTGCCAGCAGCTTGGGACAAGCCTCCTACAATGAGCAGTTCTTC. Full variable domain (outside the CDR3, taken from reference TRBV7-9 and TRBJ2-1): DTGVSQNPRHKITKRGQNVTFRCDPISEHNRLYWYRQTLGQGPEFLTYFQNEAQLEKSRLLSDRFSAERPKGSFSTLEIQRTEQGDSAMYLCASSLGQASYNEQFFGPGTRLTVL.

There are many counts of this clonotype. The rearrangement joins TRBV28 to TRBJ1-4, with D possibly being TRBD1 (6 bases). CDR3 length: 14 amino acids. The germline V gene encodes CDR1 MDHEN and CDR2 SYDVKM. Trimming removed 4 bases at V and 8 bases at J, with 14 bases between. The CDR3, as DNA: TGTGCCAGCAGTTCTTCAGGGGAGAGGGAAAAACTGTTTTTT. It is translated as CASSSSGEREKLFF.

The CDR3 sequence: CASSSTTLGTDTQYF. The CDR3 nucleotides are TGTGCCAGCAGTTCCACCACCCTAGGCACAGATACGCAGTATTTT. The chain joins TRBV12-3 or TRBV12-4 to TRBJ2-3; no clear D gene. V was clipped by 4 bases and J by 1 base, with 12 bases between them. There are 15 residues in the CDR3.

The CDR3 sequence is CAIRPRQNTEAFF. CDR3 coding DNA: TGTGCCATCAGACCAAGACAGAACACTGAAGCTTTCTTT. The V and J genes are TRBV10-3 and TRBJ1-1, with D unresolved. The germline V gene has CDR1 ENHRY and CDR2 SYGVKD. The CDR3 covers 13 residues. V was clipped by 6 bases and J by 1 base, with 9 bases between them.

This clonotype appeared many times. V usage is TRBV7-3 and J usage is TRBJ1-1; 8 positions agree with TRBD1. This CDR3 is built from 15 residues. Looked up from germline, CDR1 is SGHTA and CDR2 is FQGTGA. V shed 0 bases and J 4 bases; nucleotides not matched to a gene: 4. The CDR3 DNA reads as TGTGCCAGCAGCTTAACTGGACAGGGAAGCACTGAAGCTTTCTTT. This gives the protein CASSLTGQGSTEAFF.

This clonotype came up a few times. CDR3 in amino acids: CASSPRQGGSEKLFF. For the CDR3, the DNA is TGTGCCAGCTCACCACGCCAGGGGGGATCTGAAAAACTGTTTTTT. This rearrangement joins TRBV18 to TRBJ1-4; the match to TRBD1 covers 7 bases. CDR1 is KGHSH and CDR2 is LQKENI in the germline V gene. There are 15 residues in the CDR3. The V gene end was trimmed by 1 base and the J gene end by 7 bases; junction bases not matched to a gene: 6.

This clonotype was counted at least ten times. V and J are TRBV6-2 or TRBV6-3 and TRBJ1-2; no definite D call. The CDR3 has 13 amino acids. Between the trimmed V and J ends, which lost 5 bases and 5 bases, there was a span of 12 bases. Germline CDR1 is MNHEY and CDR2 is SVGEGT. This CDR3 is CASSETLGYGYTF. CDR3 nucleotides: TGTGCCAGCAGTGAAACCTTAGGATATGGCTACACCTTC.